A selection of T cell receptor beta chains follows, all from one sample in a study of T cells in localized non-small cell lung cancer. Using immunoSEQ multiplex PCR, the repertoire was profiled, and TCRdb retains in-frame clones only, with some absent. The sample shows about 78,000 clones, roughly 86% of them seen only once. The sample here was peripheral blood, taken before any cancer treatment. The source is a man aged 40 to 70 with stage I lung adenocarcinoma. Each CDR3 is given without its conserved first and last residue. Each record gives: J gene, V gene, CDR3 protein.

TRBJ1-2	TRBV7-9	ASSFFGQGAVDGYT
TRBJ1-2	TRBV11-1	ASSYRQGSQFNYGYT
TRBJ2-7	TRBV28	ASSTGQGAYEQY
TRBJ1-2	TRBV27	ASSFGRDYGYT
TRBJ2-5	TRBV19	ASSLHQAQETQY
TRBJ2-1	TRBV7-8	ASREGQANTYNEQF
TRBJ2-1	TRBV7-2	ASSVVALSYNEQF
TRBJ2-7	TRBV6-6	ASSYSRTGGNEQY
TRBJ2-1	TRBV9	ASSAGGTGGSWEQF
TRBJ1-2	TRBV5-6	ASQPDRAYGYT
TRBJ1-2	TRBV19	ASSTSYPDNPGYGYT
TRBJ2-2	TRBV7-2	ASSLASYLSPGELF
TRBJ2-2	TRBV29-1	SVRDISNTGELF